The 9 T cell receptor beta chains listed next were all sequenced from one sample in a study of T-cell reconstitution after alpha-beta-depleted transplantation in children. Molecular barcoding with unique molecular identifiers was used for the TCRbeta library. TCRdb redid the calling of the PCR reads with MiXCR, one entry per CDR3 protein. The sample records approximately 300,000 distinct CDR3 sequences, more than 9% being singletons. The sequenced sample was peripheral blood, obtained 180 days after TCRalphabeta/CD19-depleted stem cell transplant. Receptor source: a male patient aged 2 to 9 who had a stem cell transplant for chronic granulomatous disease, so the T cells may come from the graft donor.

This clonotype was counted many times. The chain employs TRBV5-6 and TRBJ1-5, with 7 bases lining up with TRBD1. Trimming took 4 bases from V and 5 from J; bases not matched to a gene: 6. Germline CDR1 and CDR2: SGHDT and YYEEEE. The CDR3 extends over 14 amino acids. The CDR3: CASSRTGDDQPQHF. CDR3 nucleotide sequence: TGTGCCAGCAGCCGGACAGGTGACGATCAGCCCCAGCATTTT.

In this sample, this clonotype turned up many times. The J gene is TRBJ2-1, the V gene TRBV12-3 or TRBV12-4; TRBD1 matches at 7 bases. V lost 6 bases, J lost 6 bases, and 8 bases stayed unmatched. This CDR3 region has 14 residues. DNA of the CDR3: TGTGCCAGCAGAAAGAGACAGGGTAGCAATGAGCAGTTCTTC. Amino acid sequence: CASRKRQGSNEQFF.

This clonotype was seen ten or more times. The J gene is TRBJ1-6, the V gene TRBV29-1; no clear D gene. The germline V gene encodes CDR1 SQVTM and CDR2 ANQGSEA. The CDR3 loop spans 15 amino acids. The CDR3, as DNA: TGCGGCGCCTCCTGGGCAGGCTCGTCGAATTCACCCCTCCACTTT. This encodes CGASWAGSSNSPLHF.

The sample holds many counts of this clonotype. The chain couples TRBV7-2 to TRBJ2-1; D possibly corresponds to TRBD1 (5 bases). V shed 5 bases and J shed 5 bases, with 10 bases lying between them. This CDR3 contains 13 residues. Germline CDR1 and CDR2: SGHTA and FQGNSA. In nucleotides, the CDR3 is TGTGCCAGCAGCACCTCACAGGACAATGAGCAGTTCTTC. Its translation is CASSTSQDNEQFF.

At least ten counts were recorded for this clonotype. The CDR3 nucleotides read TGTGCCAGCAGCAAGTCCCCTTATGCCTACAATGAGCAGTTCTTC. Amino acid sequence: CASSKSPYAYNEQFF. This rearrangement joins TRBV7-6 to TRBJ2-1; D is unclear. Germline lookup yields CDR1 SGHVS and CDR2 FNYEAQ. There are 15 residues in the CDR3. The V gene lost 5 bases and the J gene lost 2 bases, with 13 bases spanning the gap.

This clonotype was detected many times. V is TRBV5-1 and J is TRBJ2-5, with 7 bases fitting TRBD1. CDR3 length: 13 amino acids. Per germline, CDR1 SGHRS and CDR2 YFSETQ. Trimming cost V 5 bases and J 1 base; bases outside gene matches: 2. The CDR3 spells CASRAGGQETQYF. For the CDR3, the DNA is TGCGCCAGCAGGGCAGGGGGCCAAGAGACCCAGTACTTC.

Of note for this clonotype: A read error may explain this, as a much larger clone is one base away. CDR3: CASSPRQVWELFF. The CDR3 DNA reads TGTGCCAGTAGTCCTAGACAGGTCTGGGAGCTGTTTTTT. The chain links TRBV19 to TRBJ2-2, with D perhaps TRBD1 (6 bases). The CDR3 consists of 13 residues. The V and J ends lost 5 bases and 9 bases respectively, with 13 bases between them. Germline lookup yields CDR1 LNHDA and CDR2 SQIVND (reference sequence). Together with reference TRBV19 and TRBJ2-2, the CDR3 gives the full variable domain: DGGITQSPKYLFRKEGQNVTLSCEQNLNHDAMYWYRQDPGQGLRLIYYSQIVNDFQKGDIAEGYSVSREKKESFPLTVTSAQKNPTAFYLCASSPRQVWELFFGEGSRLTVL.

This clonotype was seen repeatedly, ten times or more. The V call is TRBV29-1, the J call TRBJ1-1; D uncertain. The CDR3 has 13 amino acids. Trimming removed 4 bases from V and 8 bases from J, with 17 bases in between. Germline CDR1 is SQVTM and CDR2 is ANQGSEA. As DNA, the CDR3 is TGCAGCGTTGCCTATTTTTCGGATGTAGAAGCTTTCTTT. Its translation is CSVAYFSDVEAFF.

This clonotype was counted ten times or more. The chain employs TRBV5-5 and TRBJ2-3; 7 bases match TRBD2. V shed 6 bases and J 0 bases; nucleotides not matched to a gene: 10. Per the germline V gene, CDR1 is SGHKS and CDR2 is YYEKEE (reference sequence). CDR3 length: 16 amino acids. Here the CDR3 DNA reads TGTGCCAGCACGACGGGACTACACGATAGCACAGATACGCAGTATTTT. This codes for CASTTGLHDSTDTQYF.